The 29 T cell receptor beta chains below come from one sample, sequenced in a study of shared clonotypes between healthy human individuals. This table comes from immunoSEQ multiplex PCR, and its TCRdb copy is limited to in-frame clones, with some not included. The data show 2 million to 2.5 million clones, about nine tenths seen once. The sequencing sample was made of naive CD4+ T cells from PBMCs. The subset was: CD45RA+ positively selected. These receptors all stem from a man between 18 and 29 years old in good health. Some clones in this sample may be carry-over from other donors' samples.

This clone was counted a single time. This rearrangement joins TRBV29-1 to TRBJ2-7; the D is unclear. With 2 bases removed from V and 0 bases from J, the gap between germline ends came to 5 bases. Germline V gene sequence: CDR1 SQVTM, CDR2 ANQGSEA. This CDR3 contains 12 residues. CDR3 in amino acids: CSVENNSYEQYF. The CDR3 DNA reads as TGCAGCGTTGAAAACAACTCCTACGAGCAGTACTTC.

V is TRBV4-2 and J is TRBJ1-5; no clear D. Trimming took off 1 base at V and 4 bases at J, with 5 bases between the two ends. The CDR3 covers 13 residues. From germline, CDR1 is LGHNA and CDR2 YNFKEQ. CDR3 sequence: CASSQVGNQPQHF. The CDR3 coding sequence is TGTGCCAGCAGCCAAGTCGGGAATCAGCCCCAGCATTTT.

The chain combines TRBV5-1 with TRBJ1-1; D remains unclear. With 7 bases removed from V and 7 bases from J, the gap between germline ends came to 20 bases. CDR3 length equals 14 residues. Germline values: CDR1 SGHRS, CDR2 YFSETQ. CDR3: CASGVEDGNIEAFF. In nucleotides, the CDR3 is TGCGCCAGCGGGGTAGAGGACGGAAATATTGAAGCTTTCTTT.

This chain connects TRBV28 to TRBJ1-2; D is ambiguous. The CDR3 has 15 amino acids. The V gene's germline CDR1 is MDHEN and CDR2 SYDVKM. Trimming pared 5 bases from V and 8 bases from J, leaving 21 bases between. The CDR3 here is CASSLPGVVSYGYTF. DNA of the CDR3: TGTGCCAGCAGTCTACCGGGTGTGGTATCCTACGGCTACACCTTC.

This chain uses TRBV27 with TRBJ1-1; 7 nucleotides align to TRBD1. This CDR3 comprises 14 residues. The V gene's germline CDR1 is MNHEY and CDR2 SMNVEV (reference sequence). The V gene end was trimmed by 6 bases and the J gene end by 1 base; junction bases not matched to a gene: 5. In DNA form, the CDR3 reads TGTGCCAGCAGAGAGGGGGCGCAGAACACTGAAGCTTTCTTT. Encoded protein: CASREGAQNTEAFF.

The rearrangement joins TRBV11-2 to TRBJ1-2, with TRBD1 identical over 9 bases. The CDR3 is 14 residues long. Looked up from germline, CDR1 is SGHAT and CDR2 is FQNNGV. The trim removed 1 base at V and 10 bases at J, leaving 7 bases unmatched. CDR3 sequence reads: CASSLGGTGSTYTF. The CDR3 nucleotides are TGTGCCAGCAGCTTAGGTGGGACAGGGTCTACCTACACCTTC.

The chain is built from TRBV5-1 and TRBJ1-3, with TRBD1 matching over 7 bases. The CDR3 loop spans 14 amino acids. CDR1 SGHRS and CDR2 YFSETQ come from the germline V gene. V was pared by 3 bases and J by 11 bases, with 11 bases of the junction left unmatched. The CDR3 spells CASSSWDSQGSIYF. The CDR3, as DNA: TGCGCCAGCAGCTCCTGGGACAGCCAGGGCTCCATATATTTT.

This chain links TRBV7-3 with TRBJ2-2; tentatively, D is TRBD2 (5 bases). V was shortened by 8 bases and J by 3 bases, with 19 bases between the two germline ends. Germline CDR1 SGHTA, CDR2 FQGTGA. There are 16 residues in the CDR3. The CDR3 is CASAPSPWEYTGELFF. In nucleotides, the CDR3 is TGTGCCAGCGCCCCCTCACCGTGGGAGTACACCGGGGAGCTGTTTTTT.

The chain employs TRBV9 and TRBJ1-3; D unresolved. CDR1 is SGDLS and CDR2 is YYNGEE in the germline V gene. The V gene lost 0 bases and the J gene lost 0 bases, with 7 bases spanning the gap. The CDR3 totals 15 residues. The CDR3 region is CASSVEDRSGNTIYF. CDR3 DNA: TGTGCCAGCAGCGTAGAGGATCGCTCTGGAAACACCATATATTTT.

The chain uses TRBV30 and TRBJ1-4; 9 bases map to TRBD1. The CDR3 covers 16 residues. Germline values: CDR1 GTSNPN, CDR2 SVGIG (reference sequence). V shed 3 bases, J shed 2 bases, and the junction held 7 bases outside the gene matches. The CDR3, as DNA: TGTGCCTGGAGGGCCGGGACAGGGTTTACTAATGAAAAACTGTTTTTT. It is translated as CAWRAGTGFTNEKLFF.

The rearrangement links TRBV30 to TRBJ2-3, with D possibly being TRBD2 (5 bases). CDR1 GTSNPN and CDR2 SVGIG come from the germline V gene (reference sequence). CDR3 length: 16 amino acids. V was trimmed by 3 bases and J by 0 bases, leaving 16 bases between them. Written as DNA, the CDR3 is TGTGCCTGGAGCGGACTCGGGGTCTCCAGCACAGATACGCAGTATTTT. Protein: CAWSGLGVSSTDTQYF. Together with reference TRBV30 and TRBJ2-3, the CDR3 gives the full variable domain: SQTIHQWPATLVQPVGSPLSLECTVEGTSNPNLYWYRQAAGRGLQLLFYSVGIGQISSEVPQNLSASRPQDRQFILSSKKLLLSDSGFYLCAWSGLGVSSTDTQYFGPGTRLTVL.

V and J are TRBV7-2 and TRBJ2-7; TRBD2 agrees at 7 bases. Trimming at V came to 4 bases and at J to 1 base, leaving 7 bases not matched to a gene. Germline V gene data show CDR1 as SGHTA and CDR2 as FQGNSA. The CDR3 consists of 15 residues. The CDR3 region has the DNA TGTGCCAGCAGCTCCAGCGGGATGGGGTCCTACGAGCAGTACTTC. Protein sequence: CASSSSGMGSYEQYF.

This rearrangement joins TRBV9 to TRBJ2-7; D perhaps matches TRBD2 (5 bases). V was trimmed by 4 bases and J by 0 bases, leaving 14 bases between them. CDR3 length: 15 amino acids. Germline V lookup: CDR1 SGDLS, CDR2 YYNGEE. Here the CDR3 DNA reads TGTGCCAGCAGCCAATTCCCGGACTCCTCCTACGAGCAGTACTTC. It codes for CASSQFPDSSYEQYF.

The V call is TRBV7-2, the J call TRBJ2-2, with D hard to call. Trimming removed 5 bases from V and 0 bases from J, with 16 bases in between. This CDR3 is built from 17 residues. Germline V CDR1 and CDR2: SGHTA, FQGNSA. The CDR3 DNA is TGTGCCAGCAGCCCCGTGGTGATGCAAACGAACACCGGGGAGCTGTTTTTT. Amino acid sequence: CASSPVVMQTNTGELFF. The whole variable domain, filled in from reference TRBV7-2 and TRBJ2-2, reads GAGVSQSPSNKVTEKGKDVELRCDPISGHTALYWYRQSLGQGLEFLIYFQGNSAPDKSGLPSDRFSAERTGGSVSTLTIQRTQQEDSAVYLCASSPVVMQTNTGELFFGEGSRLTVL.

As concerns this clone: The sample has other DNA sequences that encode this CDR3 too. The chain recombines TRBV9 with TRBJ2-2; no reliable D call. Germline loops: CDR1 SGDLS, CDR2 YYNGEE. V lost 2 bases, J lost 0 bases, and 5 bases lay in between. The CDR3 consists of 14 residues. DNA for the CDR3: TGTGCCAGCAGCGTCTCAGCGAACACCGGGGAGCTGTTTTTT. Translation gives CASSVSANTGELFF.

V is TRBV29-1 and J is TRBJ2-3; D is unclear. CDR1 is SQVTM and CDR2 is ANQGSEA in the germline V gene. V was pared by 4 bases and J by 6 bases, with 8 bases between. There are 11 residues in the CDR3. The CDR3 spells CSVGPPDTQYF. For the CDR3, the DNA is TGCAGCGTTGGGCCCCCGGATACGCAGTATTTT.

This chain joins TRBV6-1 and TRBJ2-2; unclear D gene. From germline, CDR1 is MNHNS and CDR2 SASEGT. The length of the CDR3 is 16 residues. Trimming left V 4 bases short and J 4 bases short, with 16 bases between. The CDR3 bases are TGTGCCAGCAGTGCGTATGACCAACCGGGCACCGGGGAGCTGTTTTTT. The encoded protein is CASSAYDQPGTGELFF.

The chain recombines TRBV6-5 with TRBJ2-7, with TRBD1 identical over 7 bases. Germline V gives CDR1 MNHEY, CDR2 SVGAGI. V lost 1 base and J lost 2; bases outside the gene matches: 2. This CDR3 comprises 14 residues. CDR3 region: CASSYFGQAYEQYF. The CDR3 coding sequence is TGTGCCAGCAGTTACTTCGGACAGGCCTACGAGCAGTACTTC.

The rearrangement joins TRBV5-1 to TRBJ2-1; TRBD2 aligns across 12 bases. This CDR3 spans 16 amino acids. The V gene's germline CDR1 is SGHRS and CDR2 YFSETQ. Trimming cost V 4 bases and J 4 bases; bases outside gene matches: 6. This CDR3 is CASSVTSGSPYNEQFF. In DNA form, the CDR3 reads TGCGCCAGCAGCGTGACTAGCGGGAGCCCATACAATGAGCAGTTCTTC.

V usage is TRBV5-1 and J usage is TRBJ1-2, with unresolved D. V was clipped by 0 bases and J by 7 bases, with 10 bases between them. Germline loops: CDR1 SGHRS, CDR2 YFSETQ. This CDR3 has 13 residues. The CDR3 loop is CASSLADRPGYTF. CDR3 DNA sequence: TGCGCCAGCAGCTTGGCAGACCGGCCTGGCTACACCTTC.

The DNA for the CDR3 is TGTGCCAGCTCACCACCGGATGGAGGCCGGAGGAACTATGGCTACACCTTC. Its protein product is CASSPPDGGRRNYGYTF. The chain carries TRBV18 and TRBJ1-2; D remains unclear. In germline, CDR1 is KGHSH, CDR2 LQKENI. The CDR3 covers 17 residues. Trimming took off 0 bases at V and 2 bases at J, with 16 bases between the two ends. The full variable domain, its missing parts supplied by reference TRBV18 and TRBJ1-2, is NAGVMQNPRHLVRRRGQEARLRCSPMKGHSHVYWYRQLPEEGLKFMVYLQKENIIDESGMPKERFSAEFPKEGPSILRIQQVVRGDSAAYFCASSPPDGGRRNYGYTFGSGTRLTVV.

V usage is TRBV28 and J usage is TRBJ2-7, with unresolved D. The CDR3 contains 13 residues. The V gene lost 6 bases and the J gene lost 0 bases, with 9 bases spanning the gap. Germline CDR1 MDHEN, CDR2 SYDVKM. Here the CDR3 DNA reads TGTGCCAGCAGCCCTATTCACTCCTACGAGCAGTACTTC. This sequence encodes CASSPIHSYEQYF.

The chain combines TRBV18 with TRBJ2-3; TRBD2 matches at 7 bases. CDR3 length: 16 amino acids. CDR1 and CDR2 (germline): KGHSH, LQKENI. The V and J ends lost 0 bases and 3 bases, in that order; junction bases with no gene match: 6. The CDR3 sequence: CASSPPTGGMTDTQYF. CDR3 in DNA: TGTGCCAGCTCACCACCAACGGGAGGAATGACAGATACGCAGTATTTT. Full variable domain (rest looked up from reference TRBV18 and TRBJ2-3): NAGVMQNPRHLVRRRGQEARLRCSPMKGHSHVYWYRQLPEEGLKFMVYLQKENIIDESGMPKERFSAEFPKEGPSILRIQQVVRGDSAAYFCASSPPTGGMTDTQYFGPGTRLTVL.

The chain employs TRBV6-6 and TRBJ2-7, with 14 bases identical to TRBD2. CDR1 and CDR2 (germline): MNHNY, SVGAGI (reference sequence). The V and J ends lost 7 bases and 6 bases, in that order; junction bases with no gene match: 8. The CDR3 is 15 amino acids. The CDR3 coding sequence is TGTGCCAGCACCGACCCGGGGACTAGCGGGAGCGAGCAGTACTTC. Its protein product is CASTDPGTSGSEQYF.

The chain is built from TRBV7-3 and TRBJ2-1, with 11 bases matching TRBD2. V shed 2 bases and J 1 base; nucleotides not matched to a gene: 1. The CDR3 has 16 residues. Germline V lookup: CDR1 SGHTA, CDR2 FQGTGA. CDR3 protein: CASSLGLAGSYNEQFF. Here the CDR3 DNA reads TGTGCCAGCAGCTTAGGACTAGCGGGTTCCTACAATGAGCAGTTCTTC.

The CDR3 DNA sequence: TGTGCCAGCAGCTTAAAAGATCCCCCCAATGAGCAGTTCTTC. Translating gives CASSLKDPPNEQFF. The rearrangement joins TRBV7-3 to TRBJ2-1; D is undetermined. Germline loops: CDR1 SGHTA, CDR2 FQGTGA. Trimming stripped 1 base from V and 6 bases from J, with 10 bases between. This CDR3 spans 14 amino acids.

The rearrangement uses TRBV5-1 and TRBJ1-2; a possible D gene is TRBD1 (5 bases). Germline V CDR1 and CDR2: SGHRS, YFSETQ. This CDR3 has 15 amino acids. V lost 5 bases and J 2 bases, leaving 16 bases between the germline ends. CDR3 protein: CASSRTGTSNYGYTF. As DNA, the CDR3 is TGCGCCAGCAGTCGAACCGGGACTTCCAACTATGGCTACACCTTC.

This chain joins TRBV5-4 and TRBJ1-5; D not resolved. V lost 4 bases and J 3 bases, leaving 23 bases between the germline ends. This CDR3 contains 18 residues. Germline V lookup: CDR1 SGHNT, CDR2 YYREEE (reference sequence). The CDR3, as DNA: TGTGCCAGCAGCCCTGCCGCGGGCAAGAACCCACCCAATCAGCCCCAGCATTTT. Protein sequence: CASSPAAGKNPPNQPQHF.

This chain uses TRBV18 with TRBJ2-5; D is possibly TRBD1 or TRBD2 (5 bases each). V lost 3 bases, J lost 2 bases, and 16 bases lay in between. The CDR3 is 16 amino acids. Germline V gene lookup returns CDR1 KGHSH and CDR2 LQKENI. The CDR3 here is CASSPRAWGKQETQYF. The DNA of the CDR3 is TGTGCCAGCTCACCCCGAGCGTGGGGGAAACAAGAGACCCAGTACTTC.